Following are 10 T cell receptor beta chains from one sample sequenced in a study of blood T cell repertoires in COVID-19 (dated by TCRdb to 2020 to 2021). Libraries were prepared through the immunoSEQ multiplex PCR assay. Imported from immuneACCESS, the table was reduced by TCRdb to in-frame sequences with V and J called. These copies leave out some clones; in studies compared against another copy, an unresolved V gene accounts for under half, and the cause of the remainder is not known. The table for this sample lists about 150,000 clones; 75% to 85% of them were counted only once. Approximately 8.4% of the sample is taken by the ten largest. Sequenced sample: peripheral blood. These TCRs come from a human donor with acute or convalescent COVID-19. The donor label of this sample is uncertain.

The rearrangement joins TRBV7-2 to TRBJ1-1; TRBD1 matches at 8 bases. This CDR3 region has 14 residues. Germline trimming cut 5 bases from V and 3 bases from J; bases unmatched to any gene: 5. Per germline, CDR1 SGHTA and CDR2 FQGNSA. The CDR3 is CASSTPTGDTEAFF. The DNA of the CDR3 is TGTGCCAGCAGCACCCCGACAGGGGACACTGAAGCTTTCTTT.

The chain is built from TRBV5-1 and TRBJ1-6, with 10 bases identical to TRBD1. With V trimmed by 4 bases and J by 9 bases, 7 bases remained unmatched. The CDR3 covers 15 residues. Germline CDR1 is SGHRS and CDR2 is YFSETQ. For the CDR3, the DNA is TGCGCCAGCAGCGATCAGACAGGGGGCGGTTCACCCCTCCACTTT. This codes for CASSDQTGGGSPLHF.

A remark on this clone: Within the sample, other DNA sequences also encode this same CDR3. V and J are TRBV7-8 and TRBJ1-2; the match to TRBD1 covers 7 bases. Looked up from germline, CDR1 is SGHVS and CDR2 is FQNEAQ. This CDR3 contains 15 residues. V gave up 0 bases and J gave up 1 base; unmatched junction bases: 2. The CDR3 region has the DNA TGTGCCAGCAGCTTAGCCGGGACAGTTAACTATGGCTACACCTTC. Translation gives CASSLAGTVNYGYTF. Variable domain in full (rest from reference TRBV7-8 and TRBJ1-2): GAGVSQSPRYKVAKRGQDVALRCDPISGHVSLFWYQQALGQGPEFLTYFQNEAQLDKSGLPSDRFFAERPEGSVSTLKIQRTQQEDSAVYLCASSLAGTVNYGYTFGSGTRLTVV.

In its sample, this clone was seen once. The V call is TRBV7-8, the J call TRBJ2-1; D is unclear. Germline loops: CDR1 SGHVS, CDR2 FQNEAQ. The germline V and J ends were trimmed by 3 bases and 3 bases, with 6 bases remaining between them. This CDR3 contains 13 residues. The CDR3 coding sequence is TGTGCCAGCAGCTTTTTTAGCTACAATGAGCAGTTCTTC. Translation gives CASSFFSYNEQFF.

The chain couples TRBV6-2 or TRBV6-3 to TRBJ1-5; TRBD1 might be the D (5 bases). Between the trimmed V and J ends, which lost 5 bases and 11 bases, there was a span of 16 bases. Germline CDR1 reads MNHEY; CDR2 reads SVGEGT. The CDR3 consists of 13 residues. The CDR3 reads CASSPLLTGAQHF. The CDR3 DNA sequence: TGTGCCAGCAGTCCGCTTCTAACGGGGGCCCAGCATTTT.

This clone has a handful of counts. This chain joins TRBV7-9 and TRBJ2-1; TRBD2 agrees at 11 bases. The V segment lost 5 bases and the J segment 3 bases; nucleotides outside the gene matches: 3. The CDR3 extends over 15 amino acids. CDR1 is SEHNR, CDR2 FQNEAQ, per germline (reference sequence). The CDR3 coding sequence is TGTGCCAGCAGCCTACTAGCGGGGGTCTACAATGAGCAGTTCTTC. Translated, it gives CASSLLAGVYNEQFF.

The gene calls are TRBV29-1 and TRBJ2-3; D not resolved. Germline CDR1 reads SQVTM; CDR2 reads ANQGSEA. The length of the CDR3 is 14 residues. Trimming cost V 4 bases and J 2 bases, with 13 bases left between them. The chain's CDR3 is CSVAGAFNTDTQYF. The CDR3 coding sequence is TGCAGCGTTGCTGGAGCCTTTAACACAGATACGCAGTATTTT.

The chain has TRBV19 and TRBJ1-2; no firm D call. V lost 6 bases and J lost 7, with 18 bases in between. CDR3 size: 14 residues. Looked up from germline, CDR1 is LNHDA and CDR2 is SQIVND (reference sequence). The CDR3, as DNA: TGTGCCAGTAGGGAGGCGGCATGGATGGGTGGCTACACCTTC. This sequence encodes CASREAAWMGGYTF.

This clone was counted a single time. This rearrangement joins TRBV10-3 to TRBJ1-2, with D possibly matching TRBD1 (5 bases). The CDR3 loop spans 15 amino acids. Germline V lookup: CDR1 ENHRY, CDR2 SYGVKD. V lost 0 bases and J 2 bases, leaving 10 bases between the germline ends. The CDR3 loop is CAISESWGGNYGYTF. The CDR3 bases are TGTGCCATCAGTGAGTCCTGGGGGGGGAACTATGGCTACACCTTC.

This clone was observed once. J is TRBJ2-3 and V is TRBV6-5; 8 nucleotides agree with TRBD2. CDR1 is MNHEY and CDR2 is SVGAGI in the germline V gene. Unmatched junction bases numbered 5, after V lost 5 bases and J lost 1 base. The length of the CDR3 is 15 residues. The CDR3 region is CASSIDGRGTDTQYF. CDR3 sequence (DNA): TGTGCCAGCAGTATCGACGGGAGGGGCACAGATACGCAGTATTTT.